This T cell receptor beta chain was retrieved from a study of T cell changes during pregnancy in multiple sclerosis. Measured with immunoSEQ multiplex PCR; TCRdb has only the in-frame clones, and not every one. This sample has some 120,000 clones, with around 90% found just once. The CDR3 is made up of 11 amino acids. Germline lookup yields CDR1 MNHEY and CDR2 SMNVEV (reference sequence). With 8 bases removed from V and 11 bases from J, the gap between germline ends came to 15 bases. The source of this sequence is a female donor with multiple sclerosis, enrolled in a pregnancy study. The sequencing here drew on peripheral blood, taken in the third trimester of pregnancy. V and J are TRBV27 and TRBJ1-1; D is perhaps TRBD1 (6 bases). The CDR3 nucleotides are TGTGCCAGCGGTGGGGGCCCTCAGGCTTTCTTT. Its protein is CASGGGPQAFF.